This record covers a single T cell receptor beta chain. Its target antigen remains unknown. No base quality information exists; no much larger clone differs at one position. The method behind the library was the immunoSEQ multiplex PCR assay. RNA was extracted from all samples and reverse transcribed into cDNA, which served as template for TCR sequencing. SuperScript III was used for first-strand cDNA synthesis, primed with a 2:1 mix of oligo-dT and random hexamers. A synthetic immune receptor repertoire was used to measure amplification bias, and any remaining bias was corrected computationally. As for the original processing: Raw reads were preprocessed to remove errors, and CDR3 was defined by IMGT conventions from the conserved cysteine to phenylalanine. Clonality was calculated as 1 minus Shannon entropy normalized by log2 of the number of productive unique TCRs. Whether scalp clones were CD4 or CD8 was inferred by matching scalp TCRbeta sequences against CD4 and CD8 repertoires sorted from blood. The clones in this table, taken by TCRdb from immuneACCESS, are in-frame only. Not every clone is retained; where verified, under half of the shortfall comes from an unresolved V gene, and the cause of the rest is unknown. V and J calls and clone size are copied from that table; D and trimming were computed from the DNA. Recorded for this sample are some 100,000 clones; about three fifths of them occurred a single time. In total, the top ten clones hold about 31% of the sample.

This specimen comes from a study of CD8+ T cells in alopecia areata (dated by TCRdb to about 2018). Regarding the complete study: The treated patients took part in an open-label pilot trial in which moderate-to-severe alopecia areata was treated with oral tofacitinib at 5 to 10 mg twice daily. Patients stayed on tofacitinib for 6 to 18 months and then had 6 months of follow-up off drug so that delayed response and recurrence could be assessed. For the treated patients, the SALT score, which quantifies what percentage of scalp surface area is affected, served as the measure of disease severity. In both human patients and the C3H/HeJ mouse model, the study applied high-throughput TCRbeta sequencing to look at T cell clonal expansion in alopecia areata. On the human side, TCRbeta sequencing was run on scalp tissue and on sorted CD4+ and CD8+ peripheral blood T cells from healthy controls and from alopecia areata patients with either patchy or totalis/universalis disease. Biopsies were taken from tofacitinib-treated patients at baseline and at 4 and 24 weeks of treatment, and a later scalp biopsy was taken in several of the tofacitinib-treated patients. Scalp clonality was compared among normal scalp (n=4), patchy alopecia areata scalp (n=8), and alopecia totalis/universalis scalp (n=8). RNA was extracted with the PAXgene miRNA kit for fixed scalp, the miRNeasy kit for PBMCs, and the RNeasy kit for mouse skin. immunoSEQ multiplex PCR using 35 Vbeta forward primers and 13 Jbeta reverse primers was used to amplify TCRbeta CDR3 regions. General conclusions and limits of the study: Lesional scalp, especially in alopecia totalis/universalis, showed higher clonality and more expanded CD8+ clones than normal scalp, suggesting antigenic drive. During tofacitinib treatment, many expanded lesional clones stuck around in both scalp and blood, and this persistence may partly explain why relapse happens after treatment is stopped. Because the treated cohort was small and had just a single nonresponder, larger studies are needed to establish links between baseline CD8+ expansion and response. Scalp TCR repertoire analysis is complicated because resident alphabeta T cells in normal human skin are also sequenced, whereas mouse skin is dominated by gammadelta T cells. Shared TCR sequences between patients were less evident than in mice, which may be partly attributable to HLA diversity in the patient population. With tofacitinib, both scalp clonality and the number of expanded CD8+ clones among the top 100 scalp clones went down significantly.

The time point label of this sample denotes: around 4 weeks on oral tofacitinib. This specimen's treatment or condition label, interpreted: oral pan-JAK inhibitor, 5-10 mg twice daily. Lesional scalp punch biopsies and peripheral blood were collected from alopecia areata patients. PBMCs were isolated by density centrifugation and stained for CD3, CD4 and CD8, after which CD4+ and CD8+ T cells were sorted on a FACSAria. The junction shows trimming of 10 bases on V and 3 bases on J, plus 13 bases between the germline ends. CDR1 and CDR2 were assigned from the germline V gene as MDHEN and SYDVKM. Its CDR3 holds 12 amino acids, cysteine through phenylalanine. The retained sequence is limited to the CDR3, 36 bases, with the frame set at the first base.

The TCR originated in a human donor with alopecia areata. The V and J segments used are TRBV28 and TRBJ2-7; 5 matching bases give a weak D call of TRBD1. The starting material was CD8+ T cells sorted from blood, obtained at week 4, from a patient treated with tofacitinib. CDR3 reads: CATLGHLYEQYF. The nucleotides are TGTGCCACCCTAGGACACCTCTACGAGCAGTACTTC. With the rest looked up from the reference TRBV28 and TRBJ2-7 genes rather than sequenced, the full variable domain is DVKVTQSSRYLVKRTGEKVFLECVQDMDHENMFWYRQDPGLGLRLIYFSYDVKMKEKGDIPEGYSVSREKKERFSLILESASTNQTSMYLCATLGHLYEQYFGPGTRLTVT.